The present T cell receptor (beta chain) was sequenced within a study of T cells in Graves' hyperthyroidism and ophthalmopathy (dated by TCRdb to the late 2010s). Regarding the research as a whole: Peripheral blood was collected at initial diagnosis, before any treatment. The 75 to 100 discovery patients were randomly split 7:3 into training and test sets. According to the paper, TCR Vbeta CDR3 sequencing was carried out on 135 peripheral blood samples, which came from fewer than 50 ophthalmopathy, 80 or so hyperthyroidism and roughly 17 progressor patients. In more than 5 Graves' hyperthyroidism patients, the study also compared T-cell repertoires from thyroid tissue with T-cell repertoires from blood. A discovery cohort of roughly 100 patients, fewer than 50 with Graves' ophthalmopathy and over 55 with stable Graves' hyperthyroidism, was used to find distinguishing TCR V-J signatures. Whether ophthalmopathy could be predicted prospectively was tested in an independent validation cohort made up of under 20 hyperthyroidism patients plus 17 patients who later progressed to ophthalmopathy. Once sampling was done, hyperthyroidism patients were given methimazole at a starting dose of 30 mg daily, whereas ophthalmopathy patients were given high-dose intravenous methylprednisolone. The paper's findings and limits, for the study overall: In validation, progression to ophthalmopathy was predicted by the model with roughly 71% sensitivity and approximately 78% specificity, a median of roughly six months before onset. Blood samples also contained most of the expanded thyroid clonotypes (frequency above 0.001), which suggests that blood repertoires may reflect thyroid immune responses. Sample size was not statistically predetermined, and investigators were not blinded to group allocation. Ophthalmopathy was separated from stable hyperthyroidism by a 13 V-J signature model, with over 85% sensitivity and about 84% specificity obtained in cross-validation and 80%/75% obtained in testing.

The germline V gene specifies SGHRS as CDR1 and YFSETQ as CDR2. The CDR3 holds 16 amino acids from the cysteine to the phenylalanine. Only CDR3 DNA is held: 48 bases, read in frame from base 1. V lost 6 bases and J lost 5 bases, and the count of bases not matched to a germline gene is 13. The TCR beta CDR3 regions were amplified from RNA transcripts. The first round of RT-PCR for the TCR CDR3 was performed with the HTBI primer set and the Qiagen OneStep RT-PCR kit. The libraries were constructed in a second round of multiplex PCR and then size-selected and purified. Paired-end sequencing of the libraries was performed with 100 bp reads on an Illumina HiSeq2000. In the authors' own workflow: SOAPnuke was used to process the raw data, throwing out any read that contained adapters or uncalled bases, had a mean Phred below 15, or lacked an exact constant-primer or identifier match. High-quality paired reads were merged with COPE v1.2.5, and unique nucleotide sequences were defined as clonotypes. Clonotypes were aligned to IMGT TRBV, TRBD and TRBJ reference segments using MiTCR v1.1. Analysis was restricted to V-J combinations with a frequency above 0.0001, which covered about 99% of repertoires. The TCS score was defined as F50 (clonal expansion) divided by E x V (chaos), with BLOSUM62-based TCRdist calculated between CDR3 peptides within each V-J. Welch's t-statistics and random forest reduced some 510 V-J features to roughly 13, which were used in a naive Bayes classifier (R e1071). TCRdb applied fastp at Q25 and MiXCR to the public reads, then kept only in-frame beta chains. Each entry merges the rows of one CDR3 protein and shows their most common DNA and genes. TCRdb, not the authors, supplied the V and J calls. This sample holds fewer than 700,000 distinct CDR3 sequences; 16% were observed only once. Of the sample, 3.5% to 4% is held by the ten largest clones.

Comments on this clonotype: Its antigen is unknown. One base away there is no much larger clone; base qualities are not given.

Stable Graves' hyperthyroidism was defined as no progression to ophthalmopathy during 18 months of follow-up. The hyperthyroidism patients were between 18 and 65 years old and newly diagnosed, with a disease duration of less than 2 months. The study excluded patients with uncontrolled infections, other autoimmune diseases, pregnancy or lactation. Diagnoses relied on clinical symptoms, serum thyroxine and TRAb, thyroid ultrasound and orbital computed tomography. PBMCs were separated from over 9 ml of fresh peripheral blood using Ficoll-Paque density gradient centrifugation. Total RNA was extracted using Trizol reagent, and RNA quality was assessed on an Agilent 2100 Bioanalyzer.

This chain joins TRBV5-1 to TRBJ2-3; 9 bases in the middle match TRBD2. The TCR comes from a woman younger than 45 with Graves' hyperthyroidism. Source material: blood. The nucleotides read TGCGCCAGCACGGAGGCGGGAGGGTTTTCGGGAGATACGCAGTATTTT. Its protein reads: CASTEAGGFSGDTQYF.